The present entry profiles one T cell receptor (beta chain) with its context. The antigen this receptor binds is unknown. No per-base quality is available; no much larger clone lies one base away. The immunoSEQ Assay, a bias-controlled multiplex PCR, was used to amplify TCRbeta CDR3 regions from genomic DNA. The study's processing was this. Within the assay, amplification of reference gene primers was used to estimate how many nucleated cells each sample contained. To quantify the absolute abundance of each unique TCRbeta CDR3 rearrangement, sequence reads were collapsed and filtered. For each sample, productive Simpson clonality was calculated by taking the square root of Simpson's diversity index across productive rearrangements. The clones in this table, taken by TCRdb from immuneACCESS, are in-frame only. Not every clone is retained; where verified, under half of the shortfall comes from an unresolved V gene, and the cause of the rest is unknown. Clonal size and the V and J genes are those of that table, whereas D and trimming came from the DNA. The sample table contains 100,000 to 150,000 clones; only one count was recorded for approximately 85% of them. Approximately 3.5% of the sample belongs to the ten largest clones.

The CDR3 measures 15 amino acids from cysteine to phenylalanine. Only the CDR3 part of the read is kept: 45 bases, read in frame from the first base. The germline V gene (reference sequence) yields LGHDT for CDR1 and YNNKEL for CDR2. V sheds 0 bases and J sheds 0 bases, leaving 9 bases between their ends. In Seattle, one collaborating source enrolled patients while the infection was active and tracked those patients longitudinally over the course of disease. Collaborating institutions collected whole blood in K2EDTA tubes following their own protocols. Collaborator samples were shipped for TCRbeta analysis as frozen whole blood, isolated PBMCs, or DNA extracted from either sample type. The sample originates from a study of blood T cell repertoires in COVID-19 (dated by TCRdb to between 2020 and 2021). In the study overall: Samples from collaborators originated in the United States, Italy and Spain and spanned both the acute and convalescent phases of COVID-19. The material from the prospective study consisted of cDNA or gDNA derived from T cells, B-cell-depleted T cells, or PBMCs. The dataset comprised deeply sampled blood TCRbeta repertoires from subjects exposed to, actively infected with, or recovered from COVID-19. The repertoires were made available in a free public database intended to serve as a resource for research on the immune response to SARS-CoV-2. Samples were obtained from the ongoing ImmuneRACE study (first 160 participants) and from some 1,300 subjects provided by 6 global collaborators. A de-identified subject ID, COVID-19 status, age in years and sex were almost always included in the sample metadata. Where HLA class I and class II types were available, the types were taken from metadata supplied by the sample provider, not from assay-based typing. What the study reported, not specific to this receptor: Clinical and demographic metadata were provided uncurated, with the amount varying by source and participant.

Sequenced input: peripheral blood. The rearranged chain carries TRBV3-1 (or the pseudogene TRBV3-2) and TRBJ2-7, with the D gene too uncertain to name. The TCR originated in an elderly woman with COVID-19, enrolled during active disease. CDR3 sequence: CASSQDPASSYEQYF. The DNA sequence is TGTGCCAGCAGCCAAGATCCGGCTAGCTCCTACGAGCAGTACTTC.